A single sample gave rise to the 5 T cell receptor beta chains below, sequenced in a study of blood T cell repertoires in COVID-19. Clones were sequenced by immunoSEQ multiplex PCR, and TCRdb holds only the in-frame ones, with some missing. In the table there are fewer than 80,000 clones, about 88% of which are singletons. What was sequenced was peripheral blood. Receptors originate from a human donor in a cohort sampled during active COVID-19.

This chain links TRBV2 with TRBJ2-5, with 11 bases identical to TRBD2. Germline V gene lookup returns CDR1 SNHLY and CDR2 FYNNEI. J was trimmed by 4 bases and V by 1 base; bases with no gene match: 8. The CDR3 contains 17 residues. In DNA form, the CDR3 reads TGTGCCAGCAGTGAAGAGGTTAGCGGGAGGGCCGTAGAGACCCAGTACTTC. It encodes CASSEEVSGRAVETQYF.

This chain links TRBV9 with TRBJ2-2; D is ambiguous. CDR1 and CDR2 (germline): SGDLS, YYNGEE. The CDR3 has 16 residues. The V end was cut by 0 bases, the J end by 3 bases, with 12 bases between. The CDR3 DNA reads TGTGCCAGCAGCGTAGACTCTCATCGGGACACCGGGGAGCTGTTTTTT. Translated, it gives CASSVDSHRDTGELFF. Together with reference TRBV9 and TRBJ2-2, the CDR3 gives the full variable domain: DSGVTQTPKHLITATGQRVTLRCSPRSGDLSVYWYQQSLDQGLQFLIQYYNGEERAKGNILERFSAQQFPDLHSELNLSSLELGDSALYFCASSVDSHRDTGELFFGEGSRLTVL.

The chain joins TRBV9 to TRBJ2-7; D remains unclear. Germline loops: CDR1 SGDLS, CDR2 YYNGEE. Trimming removed 0 bases from V and 2 bases from J, with 9 bases in between. The CDR3 is 14 amino acids. In DNA form, the CDR3 reads TGTGCCAGCAGCGTAGTTGACTCTCCCTACGAGCAGTACTTC. Translated, it gives CASSVVDSPYEQYF.

The chain recombines TRBV3-1 (or the pseudogene TRBV3-2) with TRBJ2-1; 11 bases are a match to TRBD2. V shed 1 base, J shed 1 base, and the junction held 15 bases outside the gene matches. The germline CDR1 and CDR2 sequences are LGHDT and YNNKEL (reference sequence). This CDR3 is built from 21 residues. The CDR3 protein is CASSQGYGASGRLGSYNEQFF. The CDR3, as DNA: TGTGCCAGCAGCCAAGGATATGGAGCTAGCGGGAGGTTAGGGTCCTACAATGAGCAGTTCTTC.

The chain has TRBV24-1 and TRBJ2-1; tentatively, D is TRBD1 (5 bases). Trimming pared 2 bases from V and 16 bases from J, leaving 29 bases between. This CDR3 region has 17 residues. Germline V CDR1 and CDR2: KGHDR, SFDVKD. CDR3 region: CATSDSGETTRPGILFF. CDR3 DNA: TGTGCCACCAGTGATTCTGGGGAAACAACTCGGCCAGGGATCCTCTTCTTC.